These T cell receptor beta chains were read from a single sample in a study of T-cell memory formation after mild COVID-19. TCRdb used MiXCR to reprocess the 5' RACE reads, holding one entry per CDR3 protein. The data hold a few hundred thousand distinct CDR3 sequences, with approximately 19% observed a single time. The specimen sequenced was PBMCs or a T cell subset sorted from them (not recorded which). Receptors were obtained from a man in his late teens or twenties who had mild COVID-19 (a few samples of this study predate the infection). Cell type and time point are not known. Both conserved end residues are part of each CDR3. The order of the fields is clone size, V gene, D gene, J gene, CDR3 DNA, CDR3 protein. D genes are given only for firm matches. Size values are once, few and many counts, or a class for expanded clones, and some rows have none.

once	TRBV15	.	TRBJ1-2	TGTGCCACCAGCCCGGACCGGAACTATGGCTACACCTTC	CATSPDRNYGYTF
.	TRBV7-9	TRBD1	TRBJ2-5	TGTGCCAGCAGCACGCGACAGGGGGCGCGGGAGACCCAGTACTTC	CASSTRQGARETQYF
.	TRBV4-1	.	TRBJ2-7	TGCGCCAGCAGCCAAGAGCAGGCAGCCTCCTACGAGCAGTACTTC	CASSQEQAASYEQYF
few	TRBV7-9	TRBD1	TRBJ1-2	TGTGCCAGCAGCCGCGGACAGGGCCCCTATGGCTACACCTTC	CASSRGQGPYGYTF
.	TRBV7-9	TRBD2	TRBJ2-6	TGTGCCAGCAGCTTAGAGGGACTAGCCCCTGGGGCCAACGTCCTGACTTTC	CASSLEGLAPGANVLTF
few	TRBV12-5	.	TRBJ2-2	TGTGCTAGTGGTTTGCCCTCGGGGGCGAACACCGGGGAGCTGTTTTTT	CASGLPSGANTGELFF
.	TRBV6-5	TRBD2	TRBJ2-3	TGTGCCAGCAGTCCACCAGCGGGGGGGAGCACAGATACGCAGTATTTT	CASSPPAGGSTDTQYF
.	TRBV6-2/TRBV6-3	TRBD2	TRBJ2-1	TGTGCCAGCAGTTACCCAATCGGGACTAGCGGGGGGCAAGTCGCCTACAATGAGCAGTTCTTC	CASSYPIGTSGGQVAYNEQFF
many	TRBV5-1	TRBD2	TRBJ2-7	TGCGCCAGCAGTCGGACTAGCGGGGGCAGCTACGAGCAGTACTTC	CASSRTSGGSYEQYF
.	TRBV10-3	TRBD1	TRBJ1-5	TGTGCCAACAGGGGGCGCGAGGGTCAGCCCCAGCATTTT	CANRGREGQPQHF
many	TRBV29-1	.	TRBJ2-7	TGCAGCGGTATACAGGACAGCCCTTCCTACGAGCAGTACTTC	CSGIQDSPSYEQYF
few	TRBV12-3/TRBV12-4	TRBD1	TRBJ1-2	TGTGCCAGCAGCCCCTTTACAGGGGGGTTTGGCTACACCTTC	CASSPFTGGFGYTF
few	TRBV5-1	TRBD1	TRBJ2-5	TGCGCCAGCAGGCCCGCGACAGGGGCTGGGGAGACCCAGTACTTC	CASRPATGAGETQYF
.	TRBV4-2	.	TRBJ1-5	TGTGCCAGCAGCCAAGAAGGGAACAGCCGGCCCCAGCATTTT	CASSQEGNSRPQHF
few	TRBV12-3/TRBV12-4	.	TRBJ2-2	TGTGCCAGCAGTTTGGGAGACGGGGAGCTGTTTTTT	CASSLGDGELFF
few	TRBV20-1	TRBD1	TRBJ2-3	TGCAGTGCTAGAGCCCCGGGACAGGTGACAGATACGCAGTATTTT	CSARAPGQVTDTQYF
.	TRBV7-2	TRBD1	TRBJ2-7	TGTGCCAGCAGCTTACAAACGGACAGGGGCTACGAGCAGTACTTC	CASSLQTDRGYEQYF
.	TRBV3-1	.	TRBJ2-4	TGTGCCAGCAGTCAAAGAGGGGGGTGGTCGGACATTCAGTACTTC	CASSQRGGWSDIQYF
few	TRBV5-6	TRBD1	TRBJ1-5	TGTGCCAGCAGCATCCGGGACAGGGGTAGCAATCAGCCCCAGCATTTT	CASSIRDRGSNQPQHF
.	TRBV5-1	.	TRBJ1-6	TGCGCCAGCAGCTTCGGGGGAGGTGATTCACCCCTCCACTTT	CASSFGGGDSPLHF
few	TRBV19	TRBD1	TRBJ2-3	TGTGCCGCTGGGCCAGGGGGCGTAAATACGCAGTATTTT	CAAGPGGVNTQYF
.	TRBV4-3	TRBD2	TRBJ2-1	TGCGCCAGCACCCTTCGTGGGGCGGGGGATGAGCAGTTCTTC	CASTLRGAGDEQFF
few	TRBV12-3/TRBV12-4	.	TRBJ1-6	TGTGCCAGCAGTCTAGGGTCCCTCCACTTT	CASSLGSLHF
.	TRBV12-3/TRBV12-4	TRBD1	TRBJ2-2	TGTGCCAGCAGTTTAAGGGGGCGCGACACCGGGGAGCTGTTTTTT	CASSLRGRDTGELFF
many	TRBV20-1	.	TRBJ2-7	TGCAGTGCTGTCCGAAGGGACACCTACGAGCAGTACTTC	CSAVRRDTYEQYF
few	TRBV6-5	.	TRBJ2-6	TGTGCCAGCAGTGGTGACCTTTTAGGGGCTGGGGCCAACGTCCTGACTTTC	CASSGDLLGAGANVLTF
many	TRBV7-2	.	TRBJ1-4	TGTGCCAGCAGCCCACAGCCGGCTAATGAAAAACTGTTTTTT	CASSPQPANEKLFF
few	TRBV4-1	TRBD2	TRBJ2-1	TGCGCCAGCAGCCAGGTCGGGACTAGCGGGGGGTACAATGAGCAGTTCTTC	CASSQVGTSGGYNEQFF
few	TRBV18	.	TRBJ2-4	TGTGCCAGCTCACCACCCGGAGGGATCGCTTTAATCTTC	CASSPPGGIALIF
.	TRBV6-6	.	TRBJ1-5	TGTGCCAGCAGTTACCCAGTTAAGCATCAGCCCCAGCATTTT	CASSYPVKHQPQHF
.	TRBV12-5	TRBD1	TRBJ2-1	TGTGCTAGTGGTTTTACAGGGGGCGAGCAGTTCTTC	CASGFTGGEQFF
many	TRBV4-1	.	TRBJ1-1	TGCGCCAGCCGCGGCCTACTCCTCAACACTGAAGCTTTCTTT	CASRGLLLNTEAFF
.	TRBV29-1	TRBD1	TRBJ2-1	TGCAGCGTAAGAGGGACAGGGGTAGGTCTGTTCTTC	CSVRGTGVGLFF
few	TRBV25-1	TRBD2	TRBJ2-1	TGTGCCAGCAGCGAGGGCCCTAGCGGGCATGAGCAGTTCTTC	CASSEGPSGHEQFF
.	TRBV7-2	.	TRBJ1-5	TGTGCCAGCAGCCTGGCGTCACAGAATCAGCCCCAGCATTTT	CASSLASQNQPQHF
many	TRBV7-2	.	TRBJ1-3	TGTGCCAGCAGCTTGGGGGGCTCTGGAAACACCATATATTTT	CASSLGGSGNTIYF
.	TRBV12-3/TRBV12-4	.	TRBJ1-2	TGTGCCAGCAGCTTCTCTGAGGGATATACAGGTTCGAGCTTC	CASSFSEGYTGSSF
few	TRBV24-1	.	TRBJ2-1	TGTGCCACCAGTACCCCACGCGGGGGCGGGGGCCGAAATGAGCAGTTCTTC	CATSTPRGGGGRNEQFF
.	TRBV20-1	TRBD2	TRBJ2-5	TGCAGTGCTAGCGGGGGGTACCAAGAGACCCAGTACTTC	CSASGGYQETQYF
.	TRBV29-1	.	TRBJ2-5	TGCAGCGTTGAAGATCTGGGTGAGACCCAGTACTTC	CSVEDLGETQYF
many	TRBV10-3	TRBD1	TRBJ2-1	TGTGCCACCGGGACAGGGCCCTACAATGAGCAGTTCTTC	CATGTGPYNEQFF